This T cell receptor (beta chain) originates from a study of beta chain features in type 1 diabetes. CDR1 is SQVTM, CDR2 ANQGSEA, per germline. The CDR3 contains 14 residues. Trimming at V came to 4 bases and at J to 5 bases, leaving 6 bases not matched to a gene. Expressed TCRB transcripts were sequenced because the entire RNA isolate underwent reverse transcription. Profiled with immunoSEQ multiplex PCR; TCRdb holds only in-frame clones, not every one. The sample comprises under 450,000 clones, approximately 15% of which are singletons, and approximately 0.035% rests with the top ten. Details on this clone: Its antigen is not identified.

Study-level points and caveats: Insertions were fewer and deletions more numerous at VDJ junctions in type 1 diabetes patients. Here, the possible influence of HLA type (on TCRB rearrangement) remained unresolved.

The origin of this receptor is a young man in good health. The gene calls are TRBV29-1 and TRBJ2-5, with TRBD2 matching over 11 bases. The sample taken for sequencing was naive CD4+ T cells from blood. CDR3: CSVAASGGFETQYF. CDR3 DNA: TGCAGCGTTGCGGCTAGCGGGGGGTTTGAGACCCAGTACTTC.